This TCR beta chain is drawn from a study of cytomegalovirus exposure and HLA in healthy donors. Primers for the PCR totalled 60 Vbeta and 13 Jbeta. The assay was immunoSEQ multiplex PCR, and TCRdb's table has in-frame clones only and misses some. The sample has about 180,000 clones; almost 85% are singletons. The CDR3 is 15 amino acids. Germline V gives CDR1 SGHNT, CDR2 YYREEE (reference sequence). Unmatched junction bases numbered 14, after V lost 10 bases and J lost 3 bases. The rearrangement links TRBV5-4 to TRBJ2-3; 7 bases are a match to TRBD2. The TCR originated in a boy aged 2 to 9 in good health and CMV-seronegative. The sample comprised PBMCs. The CDR3 DNA sequence: TGTGCCGACGCGGCTTCGGGAGGCGGGACAGATACGCAGTATTTT. It codes for CADAASGGGTDTQYF.